This T cell receptor (beta chain) was obtained from a study of CD8+ T cells in alopecia areata. As the sequencing template, cDNA was produced by extracting RNA and reverse transcribing it. The repertoire was sequenced with immunoSEQ multiplex PCR; TCRdb's copy has only in-frame clones and lacks some. In the table there are over 85,000 clones, about two fifths of which are singletons. CDR1 is MDHEN, CDR2 SYDVKM, per germline. The CDR3 sequence is 15 residues long. V lost 9 bases to trimming and J lost 5 bases; unmatched junction nucleotides: 11. Sequencing input: CD4+ T cells sorted from blood. The sequence came from a human donor with alopecia areata. The chain joins TRBV28 to TRBJ1-1; 11 bases line up with TRBD1. The CDR3 region has the DNA TGTGCCAGTCCCGGGACAGGGGGGCAACGGACTGAAGCTTTCTTT. Translating it yields CASPGTGGQRTEAFF. The variable domain in full, completed from reference TRBV28 and TRBJ1-1, reads DVKVTQSSRYLVKRTGEKVFLECVQDMDHENMFWYRQDPGLGLRLIYFSYDVKMKEKGDIPEGYSVSREKKERFSLILESASTNQTSMYLCASPGTGGQRTEAFFGQGTRLTVV.